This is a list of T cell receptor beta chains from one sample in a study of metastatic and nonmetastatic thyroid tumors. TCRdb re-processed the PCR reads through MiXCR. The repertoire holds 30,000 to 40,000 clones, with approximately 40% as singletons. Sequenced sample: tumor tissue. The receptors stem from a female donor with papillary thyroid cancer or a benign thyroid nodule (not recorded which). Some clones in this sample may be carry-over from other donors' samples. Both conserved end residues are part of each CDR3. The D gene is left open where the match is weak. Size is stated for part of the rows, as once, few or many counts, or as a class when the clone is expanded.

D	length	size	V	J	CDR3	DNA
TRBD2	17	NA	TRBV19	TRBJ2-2	CASSRGLAGVNTGELFF	TGTGCCAGTAGTAGGGGACTAGCGGGAGTTAACACCGGGGAGCTGTTTTTT
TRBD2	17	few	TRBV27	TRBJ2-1	CASSLWGTSGSYNEQFF	TGTGCCAGCAGTTTATGGGGGACTAGCGGATCCTACAATGAGCAGTTCTTC
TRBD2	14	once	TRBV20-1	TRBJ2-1	CSAGSLAGFNEQFF	TGCAGTGCGGGGAGTCTAGCGGGATTCAATGAGCAGTTCTTC
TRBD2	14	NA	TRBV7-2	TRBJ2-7	CASSFQAGDYEQYF	TGTGCCAGCAGCTTCCAAGCGGGAGACTACGAGCAGTACTTC
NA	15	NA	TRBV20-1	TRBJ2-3	CSANRQDGFTDTQYF	TGCAGTGCTAATCGACAGGACGGCTTCACAGATACGCAGTATTTT
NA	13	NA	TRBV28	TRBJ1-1	CASTLIMNTEAFF	TGTGCCAGCACCCTCATAATGAACACTGAAGCTTTCTTT
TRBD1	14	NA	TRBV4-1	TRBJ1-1	CASSQDRVGTEAFF	TGCGCCAGCAGCCAGGACAGGGTTGGCACTGAAGCTTTCTTT
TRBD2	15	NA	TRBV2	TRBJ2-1	CASSGGSSGYNEQFF	TGTGCCAGCAGTGGTGGTTCTAGCGGATACAATGAGCAGTTCTTC
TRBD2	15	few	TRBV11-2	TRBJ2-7	CASSLERLAGVEQYF	TGTGCCAGCAGCTTAGAAAGACTAGCGGGAGTCGAGCAGTACTTC
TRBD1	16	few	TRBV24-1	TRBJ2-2	CATSDRRQGSIGELFF	TGTGCCACCAGTGACCGACGACAGGGGTCCATCGGGGAGCTGTTTTTT